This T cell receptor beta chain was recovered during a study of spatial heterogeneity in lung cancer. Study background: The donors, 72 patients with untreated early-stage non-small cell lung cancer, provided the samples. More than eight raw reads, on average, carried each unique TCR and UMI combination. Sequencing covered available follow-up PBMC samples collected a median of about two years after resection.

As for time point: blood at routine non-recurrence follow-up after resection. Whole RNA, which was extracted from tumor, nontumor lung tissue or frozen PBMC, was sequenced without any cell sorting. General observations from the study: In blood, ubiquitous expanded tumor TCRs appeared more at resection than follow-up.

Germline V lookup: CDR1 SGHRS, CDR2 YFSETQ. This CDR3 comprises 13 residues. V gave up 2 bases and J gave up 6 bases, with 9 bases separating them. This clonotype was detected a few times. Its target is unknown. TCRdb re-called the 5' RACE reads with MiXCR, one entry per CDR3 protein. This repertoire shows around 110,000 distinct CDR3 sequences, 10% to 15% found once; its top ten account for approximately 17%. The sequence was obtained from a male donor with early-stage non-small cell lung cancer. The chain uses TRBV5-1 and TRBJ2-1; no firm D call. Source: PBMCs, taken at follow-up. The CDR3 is CASSLPDRNEQFF. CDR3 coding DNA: TGCGCCAGCAGCTTACCGGACCGCAATGAGCAGTTCTTC.